These T cell receptor beta chains were read from a single sample in a study of CD8 T cells in ankylosing spondylitis. TCRdb reprocessed the 5' RACE reads via MiXCR and lists one record per CDR3 protein. The sample contains 300,000 to 350,000 distinct CDR3 sequences, about 20% of which appear only once. The sequenced material came from blood, either unsorted or a sorted T cell fraction (not recorded which). Receptor source: a female donor with ankylosing spondylitis or in good health (not recorded which). Both conserved end residues are part of each CDR3. D genes are given only for firm matches. A row's size may be missing; if present it is once, few, many or a size class.

J gene,D gene,clone size,V gene,CDR3 protein,CDR3 DNA
TRBJ2-7,TRBD2,few,TRBV7-2,CASSLLAGGPPPVGQYF,TGTGCCAGCAGCTTACTAGCGGGAGGGCCTCCCCCGGTAGGGCAGTACTTC
TRBJ1-1,TRBD1,NA,TRBV20-1,CSAPGQLYTEAFF,TGCAGTGCCCCGGGACAGCTGTACACTGAAGCTTTCTTT
TRBJ2-2,TRBD2,NA,TRBV6-2/TRBV6-3,CASRPSGSGTGELFF,TGTGCCAGCAGACCTAGCGGGAGTGGTACCGGGGAGCTGTTTTTT
TRBJ2-2,TRBD1,few,TRBV29-1,CSVVTGATNTGELFF,TGCAGCGTAGTGACAGGGGCGACGAACACCGGGGAGCTGTTTTTT
TRBJ2-1,TRBD2,NA,TRBV12-3/TRBV12-4,CASREGLAGGNEQFF,TGTGCCAGCAGGGAGGGACTAGCGGGAGGAAATGAGCAGTTCTTC
TRBJ2-7,NA,few,TRBV7-2,CASSIGGDPYEQYF,TGTGCCAGCAGCATAGGGGGGGACCCCTACGAGCAGTACTTC
TRBJ1-1,NA,many,TRBV29-1,CSARRDWNTEAFF,TGCAGCGCCCGGAGGGATTGGAACACTGAAGCTTTCTTT
TRBJ2-5,TRBD1,few,TRBV11-3,CASSPGTEETQYF,TGTGCCAGCAGCCCCGGGACAGAAGAGACCCAGTACTTC
TRBJ1-3,TRBD1,NA,TRBV9,CASSPTGAPGNTIYF,TGTGCCAGCAGCCCGACAGGGGCCCCTGGAAACACCATATATTTT
TRBJ2-1,TRBD2,few,TRBV10-3,CAIRTSGRSDEQFF,TGTGCCATCCGAACTAGCGGGAGGAGTGATGAGCAGTTCTTC